The clone carrying this TCR beta chain was observed many times. Its antigen remains unknown. This record comes from a study of T-cell reconstitution after alpha-beta-depleted transplantation in children. Findings and limits, study-wide: T-cell counts and diversity were attributed mostly to newly produced T cells one year after transplant. After transplant, at about two months, alpha-beta T cells were reportedly derived from several hundred expanded graft clones. Certain patients had high TCRbeta diversity at day 60, and it came from recipient T cells and thymic progenitors that survived.

For TCRbeta, the library was prepared with unique molecular identifiers. TCRdb re-called the PCR reads with MiXCR, one entry per CDR3 protein. The table records roughly 160,000 distinct CDR3 sequences, more than 9.5% of them present only once. Trimming removed 5 bases at V and 4 bases at J, with 9 bases between. The CDR3 is 12 amino acids. This material consisted of PBMCs, taken before TCRalphabeta/CD19-depleted stem cell transplant. This receptor was obtained from a boy under 10 years old with acute myeloid leukemia, due to receive a stem cell transplant. V gene TRBV12-3 or TRBV12-4 combines with J gene TRBJ2-7; D may correspond to TRBD1 or TRBD2 (5 bases each). The CDR3 here is CASSPGAYEQYF. Here the CDR3 DNA reads TGTGCCAGCAGTCCCGGGGCATACGAGCAGTACTTC.